A selection of T cell receptor beta chains follows, all from one sample in a study of blood T cell repertoires in COVID-19. The method was immunoSEQ multiplex PCR; TCRdb's version includes in-frame clones alone and lacks a portion of them. The data contain under 200,000 clones, 84% of them singletons. Sequencing was performed on peripheral blood. These receptors came from a man aged 70-80 years with active or convalescent COVID-19. Both conserved end residues are part of each CDR3. Each record gives: clone size, D gene, J gene, V gene, CDR3 protein, CDR3 DNA. The D gene is left open where the match is weak. Only part of the rows carry a size: once, few, many, or a class if the clone is expanded.

clone_size: .; d_call: TRBD2; j_call: TRBJ2-7; v_call: TRBV10-3; cdr3_aa: CAISDGGGYEQYF; cdr3_nt: TGTGCCATCAGTGACGGGGGGGGGTACGAGCAGTACTTC
clone_size: .; d_call: TRBD1; j_call: TRBJ1-4; v_call: TRBV9; cdr3_aa: CASSPRTGHNEKLFF; cdr3_nt: TGTGCCAGCAGCCCCCGGACAGGGCATAATGAAAAACTGTTTTTT
clone_size: .; d_call: .; j_call: TRBJ1-6; v_call: TRBV28; cdr3_aa: CASSPRGGGSPLHF; cdr3_nt: TGTGCCAGCAGCCCAAGGGGGGGCGGATCACCCCTCCACTTT
clone_size: once; d_call: .; j_call: TRBJ2-7; v_call: TRBV5-1; cdr3_aa: CASSVVAGEQYF; cdr3_nt: TGCGCCAGCAGCGTGGTTGCCGGCGAGCAGTACTTC
clone_size: once; d_call: TRBD1; j_call: TRBJ1-5; v_call: TRBV18; cdr3_aa: CASSPLDRTLRNQPQHF; cdr3_nt: TGTGCCAGCTCACCACTGGACAGGACCCTTCGCAATCAGCCCCAGCATTTT
clone_size: .; d_call: .; j_call: TRBJ2-1; v_call: TRBV4-3; cdr3_aa: CASSQFSGASYNEQFF; cdr3_nt: TGCGCCAGCAGCCAGTTTAGCGGAGCCTCCTACAATGAGCAGTTCTTC
clone_size: .; d_call: .; j_call: TRBJ1-5; v_call: TRBV7-8; cdr3_aa: CASSRGSGQPQHF; cdr3_nt: TGTGCCAGCTCCCGGGGTTCGGGTCAGCCCCAGCATTTT
clone_size: .; d_call: .; j_call: TRBJ2-1; v_call: TRBV7-3; cdr3_aa: CASTPGGTYNEQFF; cdr3_nt: TGTGCCAGCACCCCGGGCGGGACTTACAATGAGCAGTTCTTC
clone_size: .; d_call: .; j_call: TRBJ1-4; v_call: TRBV21-1; cdr3_aa: CASSKESNRVNEKLFF; cdr3_nt: TGTGCCAGCAGCAAAGAGTCAAACAGGGTAAATGAAAAACTGTTTTTT
clone_size: .; d_call: .; j_call: TRBJ2-2; v_call: TRBV7-2; cdr3_aa: CASSLGGGRGAGGELFF; cdr3_nt: TGTGCCAGCAGCTTAGGTGGAGGACGCGGGGCTGGCGGGGAGCTGTTTTTT
clone_size: .; d_call: TRBD1; j_call: TRBJ2-7; v_call: TRBV25-1; cdr3_aa: CASSDRDRGRYEQYF; cdr3_nt: TGTGCCAGCAGTGATAGGGACAGGGGCCGTTACGAGCAGTACTTC
clone_size: .; d_call: .; j_call: TRBJ1-1; v_call: TRBV6-2/TRBV6-3; cdr3_aa: CASSYTRSNTEAFF; cdr3_nt: TGTGCCAGCAGTTATACTCGGTCGAACACTGAAGCTTTCTTT
clone_size: .; d_call: TRBD2; j_call: TRBJ2-5; v_call: TRBV4-1; cdr3_aa: CASSPGLAGVETQYF; cdr3_nt: TGCGCCAGCAGCCCCGGACTAGCGGGGGTCGAGACCCAGTACTTC
clone_size: .; d_call: TRBD1; j_call: TRBJ1-2; v_call: TRBV2; cdr3_aa: CASSGLTGPRYGYTF; cdr3_nt: TGTGCCAGCAGTGGCCTGACAGGGCCTAGGTATGGCTACACCTTC
clone_size: .; d_call: .; j_call: TRBJ2-7; v_call: TRBV7-2; cdr3_aa: CASSLGRGFSYEQYF; cdr3_nt: TGTGCCAGCAGCTTAGGCAGGGGATTCTCCTACGAGCAGTACTTC
clone_size: .; d_call: .; j_call: TRBJ1-6; v_call: TRBV7-2; cdr3_aa: CASSLDSPDNSPLHF; cdr3_nt: TGTGCCAGCAGCTTGGACAGTCCAGATAATTCACCCCTCCACTTT
clone_size: .; d_call: .; j_call: TRBJ1-5; v_call: TRBV11-2; cdr3_aa: CASSSRGTGNQPQHF; cdr3_nt: TGTGCCAGCAGCTCCAGAGGTACGGGCAATCAGCCCCAGCATTTT
clone_size: .; d_call: .; j_call: TRBJ1-1; v_call: TRBV12-3/TRBV12-4; cdr3_aa: CASSGGSEAFF; cdr3_nt: TGTGCCAGCAGTGGGGGGTCCGAAGCTTTCTTT
clone_size: once; d_call: TRBD1; j_call: TRBJ1-2; v_call: TRBV6-2/TRBV6-3; cdr3_aa: CASSRQDRGVGYTF; cdr3_nt: TGTGCCAGCAGTCGACAAGACAGGGGGGTTGGCTACACCTTC
clone_size: few; d_call: .; j_call: TRBJ2-1; v_call: TRBV5-1; cdr3_aa: CASSLDWDSRYNEQFF; cdr3_nt: TGCGCCAGCAGCTTGGACTGGGACTCCAGATACAATGAGCAGTTCTTC